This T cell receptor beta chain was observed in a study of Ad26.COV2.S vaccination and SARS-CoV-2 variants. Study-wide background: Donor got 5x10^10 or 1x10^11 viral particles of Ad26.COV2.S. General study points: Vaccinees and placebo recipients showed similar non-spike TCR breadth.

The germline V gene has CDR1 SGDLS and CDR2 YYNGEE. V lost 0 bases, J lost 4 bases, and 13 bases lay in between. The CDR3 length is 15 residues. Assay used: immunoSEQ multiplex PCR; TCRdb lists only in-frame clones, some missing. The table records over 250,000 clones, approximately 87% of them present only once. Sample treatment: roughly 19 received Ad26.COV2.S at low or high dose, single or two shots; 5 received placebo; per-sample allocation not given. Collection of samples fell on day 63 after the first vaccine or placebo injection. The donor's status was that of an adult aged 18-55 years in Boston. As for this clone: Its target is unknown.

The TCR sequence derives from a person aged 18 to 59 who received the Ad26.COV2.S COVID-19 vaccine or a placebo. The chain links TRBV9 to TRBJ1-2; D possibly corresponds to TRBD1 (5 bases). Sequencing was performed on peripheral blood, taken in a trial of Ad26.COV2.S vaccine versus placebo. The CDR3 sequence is CASSVASGGFYGYTF. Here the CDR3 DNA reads TGTGCCAGCAGCGTAGCTTCTGGGGGTTTCTATGGCTACACCTTC.